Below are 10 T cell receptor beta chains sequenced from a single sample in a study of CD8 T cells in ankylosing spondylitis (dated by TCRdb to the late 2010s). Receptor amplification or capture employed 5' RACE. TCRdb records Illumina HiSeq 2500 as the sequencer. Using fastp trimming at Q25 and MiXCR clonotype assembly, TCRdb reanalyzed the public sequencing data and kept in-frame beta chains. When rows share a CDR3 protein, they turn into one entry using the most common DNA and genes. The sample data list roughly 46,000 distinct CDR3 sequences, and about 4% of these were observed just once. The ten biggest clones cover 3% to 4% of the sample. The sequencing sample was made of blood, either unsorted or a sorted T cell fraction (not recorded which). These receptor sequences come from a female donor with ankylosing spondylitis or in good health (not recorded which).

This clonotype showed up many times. In DNA, the CDR3 is TGTGCCAGCAGCTTCTACAGCAGTAACGGGGTCAATGAGCAGTTCTTC. Translation: CASSFYSSNGVNEQFF. This chain uses TRBV9 with TRBJ2-1; D possibly corresponds to TRBD2 (5 bases). V was shortened by 4 bases and J by 6 bases, with 20 bases between the two germline ends. Germline-derived CDR1 and CDR2 are SGDLS and YYNGEE. The CDR3 totals 16 residues.

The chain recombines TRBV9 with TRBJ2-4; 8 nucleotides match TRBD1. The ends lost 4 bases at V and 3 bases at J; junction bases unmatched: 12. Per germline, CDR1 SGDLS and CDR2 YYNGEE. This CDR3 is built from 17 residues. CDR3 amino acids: CASSPRGAGGNKNIQYF. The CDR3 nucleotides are TGTGCCAGCAGCCCCCGTGGGGCAGGGGGCAACAAAAACATTCAGTACTTC.

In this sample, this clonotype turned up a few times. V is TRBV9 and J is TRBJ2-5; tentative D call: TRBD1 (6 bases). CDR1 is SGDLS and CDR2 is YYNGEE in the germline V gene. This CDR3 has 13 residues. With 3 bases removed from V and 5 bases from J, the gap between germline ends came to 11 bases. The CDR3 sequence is CASSAQGGETQYF. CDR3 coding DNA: TGTGCCAGCAGCGCACAGGGCGGGGAGACCCAGTACTTC. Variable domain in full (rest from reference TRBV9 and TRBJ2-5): DSGVTQTPKHLITATGQRVTLRCSPRSGDLSVYWYQQSLDQGLQFLIQYYNGEERAKGNILERFSAQQFPDLHSELNLSSLELGDSALYFCASSAQGGETQYFGPGTRLLVL.

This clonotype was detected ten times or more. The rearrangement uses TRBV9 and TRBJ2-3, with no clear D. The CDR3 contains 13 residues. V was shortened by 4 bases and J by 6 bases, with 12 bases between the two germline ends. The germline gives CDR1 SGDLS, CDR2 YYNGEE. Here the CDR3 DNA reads TGTGCCAGCAGCACCTCCCATCGCGATACGCAGTATTTT. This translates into CASSTSHRDTQYF.

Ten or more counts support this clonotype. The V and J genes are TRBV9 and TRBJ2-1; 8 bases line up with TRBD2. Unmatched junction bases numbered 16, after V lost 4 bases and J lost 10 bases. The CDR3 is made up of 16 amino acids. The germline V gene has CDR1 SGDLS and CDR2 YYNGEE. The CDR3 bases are TGTGCCAGCAGCACAATAGGGGGACTAGGAGAGATCGAGCAGTTCTTC. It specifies CASSTIGGLGEIEQFF. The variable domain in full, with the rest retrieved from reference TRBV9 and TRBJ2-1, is DSGVTQTPKHLITATGQRVTLRCSPRSGDLSVYWYQQSLDQGLQFLIQYYNGEERAKGNILERFSAQQFPDLHSELNLSSLELGDSALYFCASSTIGGLGEIEQFFGPGTRLTVL.

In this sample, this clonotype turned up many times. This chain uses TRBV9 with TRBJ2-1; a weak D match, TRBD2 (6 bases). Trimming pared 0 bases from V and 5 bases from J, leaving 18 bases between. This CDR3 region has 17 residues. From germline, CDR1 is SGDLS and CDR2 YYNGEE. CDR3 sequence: CASSVGDPPRRDNEQFF. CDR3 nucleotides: TGTGCCAGCAGCGTAGGGGACCCCCCCAGGAGGGACAATGAGCAGTTCTTC.

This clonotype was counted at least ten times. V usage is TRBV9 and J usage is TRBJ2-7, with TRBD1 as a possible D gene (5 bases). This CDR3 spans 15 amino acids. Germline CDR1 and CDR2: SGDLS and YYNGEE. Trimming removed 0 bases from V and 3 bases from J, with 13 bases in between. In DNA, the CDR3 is TGTGCCAGCAGCGTAGCTGAAGGGGCCAACTACGAGCAGTACTTC. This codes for CASSVAEGANYEQYF.

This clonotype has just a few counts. In DNA form, the CDR3 reads TGTGCCAGCAGTGCAGGGGATTCGGATGAGCAGTTCTTC. It yields the protein CASSAGDSDEQFF. V and J are TRBV9 and TRBJ2-1; D is perhaps TRBD1 (6 bases). V gave up 5 bases and J gave up 8 bases, with 14 bases separating them. CDR3 length: 13 residues. Germline CDR1 SGDLS, CDR2 YYNGEE.

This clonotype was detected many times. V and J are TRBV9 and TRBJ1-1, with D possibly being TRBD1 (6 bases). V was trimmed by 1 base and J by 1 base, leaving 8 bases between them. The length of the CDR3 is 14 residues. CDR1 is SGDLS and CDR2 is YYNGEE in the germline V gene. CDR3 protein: CASSVTGQNTEAFF. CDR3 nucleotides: TGTGCCAGCAGCGTAACGGGACAGAACACTGAAGCTTTCTTT.

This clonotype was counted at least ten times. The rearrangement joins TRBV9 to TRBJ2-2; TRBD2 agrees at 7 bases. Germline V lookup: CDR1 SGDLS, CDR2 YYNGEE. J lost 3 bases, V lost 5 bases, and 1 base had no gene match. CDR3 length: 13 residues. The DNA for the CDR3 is TGTGCCAGCAGGGGGGGGGACACCGGGGAGCTGTTTTTT. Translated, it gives CASRGGDTGELFF.